The rows below give T cell receptor beta chains drawn from one sample of a study of a mutant IDH1 vaccine in newly diagnosed glioma. Produced via immunoSEQ multiplex PCR; TCRdb's table is partial and in-frame only. The sample consists of about 88,000 clones, approximately 80% of them appearing once. The material sequenced was PBMCs, taken from a glioma patient treated with radiotherapy, temozolomide or both. Receptor source: a middle-aged man with glioma. Some clones in this sample may be carry-over from other donors' samples. Each CDR3 is given with its conserved first and last residue. Each record gives: clone size, J gene, V gene, D gene, CDR3 DNA, CDR3 protein. D genes are given only for firm matches. Clone sizes are given selectively: once, few, many, or a class where the clone is expanded.

size: -
J: TRBJ1-2
V: TRBV2
D: -
DNA: TGTGCCAGCACAGCTTCGAACTATGGCTACACCTTC
CDR3: CASTASNYGYTF

size: -
J: TRBJ2-7
V: TRBV5-1
D: TRBD2
DNA: TGCGCCAGCAGCCTGACTAGCGGGGGGGCGGGCGAGCAGTACTTC
CDR3: CASSLTSGGAGEQYF

size: -
J: TRBJ2-3
V: TRBV30
D: TRBD2
DNA: TGTGCCTGGAGGCGCGGCGGGGGGGCCACAGATACGCAGTATTTT
CDR3: CAWRRGGGATDTQYF

size: once
J: TRBJ2-7
V: TRBV29-1
D: TRBD2
DNA: TGCAGCGTAAAGACCGGGACTAGCGGCTACGAGCAGTACTTC
CDR3: CSVKTGTSGYEQYF

size: -
J: TRBJ1-1
V: TRBV5-6
D: -
DNA: TGTGCCAGCAGCCCACCGAGACGAATAAACACTGAAGCTTTCTTT
CDR3: CASSPPRRINTEAFF

size: -
J: TRBJ1-1
V: TRBV29-1
D: -
DNA: TGCAGCTCTCGGAGAGGGGCCACTGAAGCTTTCTTT
CDR3: CSSRRGATEAFF

size: many
J: TRBJ1-2
V: TRBV2
D: -
DNA: TGTGCCAGCAGTGAAGTCCCCAATGGCTACACCTTC
CDR3: CASSEVPNGYTF

size: -
J: TRBJ1-5
V: TRBV5-6
D: -
DNA: TGTGCCAGCAGCTTATCCCAAGGCGGAGCCAGCAATCAGCCCCAGCATTTT
CDR3: CASSLSQGGASNQPQHF

size: -
J: TRBJ1-5
V: TRBV6-6
D: -
DNA: TGTGCCAGCAGTTACCGGGACGGAGTGGCTCAGCCCCAGCATTTT
CDR3: CASSYRDGVAQPQHF

size: -
J: TRBJ1-6
V: TRBV2
D: -
DNA: TGTGCCAGCAGTCCGACTGAGAGCTCCTATAATTCACCCCTCCACTTT
CDR3: CASSPTESSYNSPLHF

size: few
J: TRBJ2-2
V: TRBV25-1
D: TRBD1
DNA: TGTGCCAGCTCGGGGACAGGAGACGGGGAGCTGTTTTTT
CDR3: CASSGTGDGELFF

size: -
J: TRBJ2-7
V: TRBV4-2
D: -
DNA: TGTGCCAGCAGCCAACTGGGGGGCCTCGAGCAGTACTTC
CDR3: CASSQLGGLEQYF

size: -
J: TRBJ2-7
V: TRBV10-3
D: TRBD1
DNA: TGTGCCATCAGTGCAGGGGGCTCATACGAGCAGTACTTC
CDR3: CAISAGGSYEQYF

size: -
J: TRBJ2-3
V: TRBV9
D: -
DNA: TGTGCCAGCAGCGGGGGTGGGGCCACAGATACGCAGTATTTT
CDR3: CASSGGGATDTQYF

size: -
J: TRBJ1-6
V: TRBV5-1
D: -
DNA: TGCGCCAGCTCCCGGAGCTCCTATAATTCACCCCTCCACTTT
CDR3: CASSRSSYNSPLHF

size: once
J: TRBJ1-6
V: TRBV18
D: -
DNA: TGTGCCAGCACAAGGACTGATACTTCACCCCTCCACTTT
CDR3: CASTRTDTSPLHF

size: -
J: TRBJ2-1
V: TRBV6-5
D: TRBD2
DNA: TGTGCCAGCAAGGTACTAGCGGGGCGCAATGAGCAGTTCTTC
CDR3: CASKVLAGRNEQFF

size: -
J: TRBJ1-6
V: TRBV29-1
D: -
DNA: TGCAGCGTGGGATTGGGGCCGGATTCACCCCTCCACTTT
CDR3: CSVGLGPDSPLHF

size: few
J: TRBJ1-2
V: TRBV5-6
D: -
DNA: TGTGCCAGCAGCTTGCCGGGGGCGTCTGGCTACACCTTC
CDR3: CASSLPGASGYTF

size: -
J: TRBJ2-5
V: TRBV6-5
D: -
DNA: TGTGCCAGCAGTTCAGTCGAGACCCAGTACTTC
CDR3: CASSSVETQYF

size: -
J: TRBJ1-5
V: TRBV2
D: TRBD1
DNA: TGTGCCAGCGGGACAGGGGGCAGGAATCAGCCCCAGCATTTT
CDR3: CASGTGGRNQPQHF

size: -
J: TRBJ2-7
V: TRBV5-6
D: TRBD1
DNA: TGTGCCAGCACAAGCTTGCTGGGACAGGGTATCCACGAGCAGTACTTC
CDR3: CASTSLLGQGIHEQYF

size: -
J: TRBJ2-7
V: TRBV29-1
D: -
DNA: TGCAGCGTTGAAGTTGGGGCTCTGTACGAGCAGTACTTC
CDR3: CSVEVGALYEQYF

size: -
J: TRBJ1-2
V: TRBV5-6
D: -
DNA: TGTGCCAGCAGCCCCCTTTCTGGCGTCAACTATGGCTACACCTTC
CDR3: CASSPLSGVNYGYTF